This TCR beta chain emerged from a study of blood T cell repertoires in COVID-19. Background on the study: Collection of acute and convalescent COVID-19 samples took place in the United States, Italy and Spain. In each case, the material was cDNA or gDNA derived from T cells, B-cell-depleted T cells, or PBMCs.

Only in-frame clones appear in the TCRdb table, and some are missing; sequencing was by immunoSEQ multiplex PCR. Of about 270,000 clones listed, less than 95% are singletons. Residents of around 24 US areas, aged roughly 18 to 95 years, made up the participants. Each participant's cohort was designated according to participant-reported clinical history. The clonotype comes from a man aged 35 to 55 who had been exposed to COVID-19. Material for sequencing was PBMCs or T cells enriched from blood (not recorded which).

In DNA, the CDR3 is TGTGCCAGTACACGGGGGGCAGAGCCCCAGCATTTT. Translated, it gives CASTRGAEPQHF. V usage is TRBV19 and J usage is TRBJ1-5, with D perhaps matching TRBD1 (6 bases). Trimming removed 7 bases at V and 8 bases at J, with 12 bases between. The CDR3 totals 12 residues. Germline V gene sequence: CDR1 LNHDA, CDR2 SQIVND (reference sequence).